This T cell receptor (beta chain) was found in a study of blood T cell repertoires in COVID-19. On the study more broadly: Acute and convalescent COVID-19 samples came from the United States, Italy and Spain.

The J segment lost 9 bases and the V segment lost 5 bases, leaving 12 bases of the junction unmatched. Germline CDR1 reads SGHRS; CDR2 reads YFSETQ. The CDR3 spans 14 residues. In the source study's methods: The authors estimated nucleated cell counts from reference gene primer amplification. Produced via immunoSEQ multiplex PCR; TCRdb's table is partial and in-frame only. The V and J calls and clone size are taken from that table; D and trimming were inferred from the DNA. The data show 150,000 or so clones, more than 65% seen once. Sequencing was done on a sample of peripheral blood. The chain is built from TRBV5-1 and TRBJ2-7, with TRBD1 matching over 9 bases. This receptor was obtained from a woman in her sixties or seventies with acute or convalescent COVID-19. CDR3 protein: CASRAGTGFSRQYF. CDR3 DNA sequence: TGCGCCAGCAGGGCCGGGACAGGGTTCAGTCGGCAGTACTTC.